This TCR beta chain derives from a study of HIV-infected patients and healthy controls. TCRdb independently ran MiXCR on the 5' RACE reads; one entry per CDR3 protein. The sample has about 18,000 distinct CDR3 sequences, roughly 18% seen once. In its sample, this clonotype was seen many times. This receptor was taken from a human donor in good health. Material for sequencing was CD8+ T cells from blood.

CDR3 residues: CASSPVRGGRHYEQYF. CDR3 coding DNA: TGTGCCAGCAGCCCCGTACGAGGAGGGAGGCACTACGAGCAGTACTTC. This chain links TRBV7-2 with TRBJ2-7, with a possible D match to TRBD2 (6 bases). Germline V gene sequence: CDR1 SGHTA, CDR2 FQGNSA. The V gene lost 5 bases and the J gene lost 3 bases, with 20 bases spanning the gap. The CDR3 consists of 16 residues.